These T cell receptor beta chains were read from a single sample in a study of shared T cell receptors in the human thymus. Sequencing was performed with immunoSEQ multiplex PCR; in TCRdb, only in-frame clones are kept and a portion is missing. This table has hundreds of thousands of clones, around 89% appearing once. These records were also assigned to another study, of human thymus T cells.

Sequenced material: thymocytes. The receptors derive from a boy younger than two with a congenital heart defect. Each CDR3 is given with its conserved first and last residue. D genes are given only for firm matches. The listing skips clone size in some rows; elsewhere it reads once, few, many or a size class.

>TRBV4-3|TRBJ2-4|NA|NA
CASSQDRGLGDIQYF
TGCGCCAGCAGCCAAGATCGGGGACTTGGAGACATTCAGTACTTC
>TRBV18|TRBJ2-3|NA|TRBD2
CASSPSGLAGMEERTDTQYF
TGTGCCAGCTCACCATCGGGACTAGCGGGGATGGAAGAGCGCACAGATACGCAGTATTTT
>TRBV25-1|TRBJ2-7|NA|NA
CASSESELLTEQYF
TGTGCCAGCAGTGAAAGCGAACTGCTGACGGAGCAGTACTTC
>TRBV5-8|TRBJ2-3|few|NA
CASSLPKQGSSTDTQYF
TGTGCCAGCAGCCTCCCCAAACAGGGCTCTAGCACAGATACGCAGTATTTT
>TRBV2|TRBJ2-5|NA|TRBD1
CASSPRDRGGEGKTQYF
TGTGCCAGCAGTCCCCGGGACAGGGGTGGGGAGGGAAAGACCCAGTACTTC
>TRBV9|TRBJ2-1|NA|TRBD2
CASSAELAGVSYNEQFF
TGTGCCAGCAGCGCAGAACTAGCGGGAGTATCCTACAATGAGCAGTTCTTC
>TRBV28|TRBJ2-7|NA|NA
CASCEQGLHEQYF
TGTGCCAGCTGTGAACAGGGTTTGCACGAGCAGTACTTC
>TRBV4-1|TRBJ2-7|NA|TRBD1
CASSRGSGTGNSEQYF
TGCGCCAGCAGCCGGGGGTCCGGGACAGGGAACTCCGAGCAGTACTTC
>TRBV7-9|TRBJ1-2|NA|NA
CASSPLGGAVDGYTF
TGTGCCAGCAGCCCCCTAGGGGGGGCTGTCGACGGCTACACCTTC
>TRBV12-5|TRBJ2-7|once|NA
CASGLWEKGLAYEQYF
TGTGCTAGTGGTTTGTGGGAAAAGGGACTGGCCTACGAGCAGTACTTC
>TRBV19|TRBJ2-5|NA|TRBD2
CASSMKQAGGRNTKTQYF
TGTGCCAGTAGTATGAAGCAAGCGGGAGGGCGAAATACAAAGACCCAGTACTTC
>TRBV11-3|TRBJ2-3|once|NA
CASSTPLYGSSTDTQYF
TGTGCCAGCAGCACCCCCCTTTATGGGAGCTCCACAGATACGCAGTATTTT
>TRBV6-1|TRBJ1-5|NA|NA
CASSEADYPTRQVQPQHF
TGTGCCAGCAGTGAAGCCGATTACCCGACTAGGCAGGTTCAGCCCCAGCATTTT
>TRBV25-1|TRBJ2-2|NA|TRBD1
CASRRQGTGELFF
TGTGCCAGCAGACGACAGGGCACCGGGGAGCTGTTTTTT
>TRBV4-1|TRBJ2-1|NA|TRBD2
CASSRLLAGPYNEQFF
TGCGCCAGCAGCCGTTTGCTAGCGGGGCCCTACAATGAGCAGTTCTTC
>TRBV2|TRBJ2-1|NA|TRBD1
CASTEDGQGSTRRFF
TGTGCCAGCACCGAAGACGGACAGGGTTCGACACGGCGGTTCTTC
>TRBV18|TRBJ1-3|NA|TRBD1
CASSPGQGASGNTIYF
TGTGCCAGCTCACCCGGACAGGGGGCCTCTGGAAACACCATATATTTT
>TRBV10-3|TRBJ2-7|NA|TRBD2
CAIRPSGRGPYEQYF
TGTGCCATCAGACCTAGCGGGAGGGGTCCCTACGAGCAGTACTTC
>TRBV6-5|TRBJ1-1|NA|NA
CASSYGPGNTEAFF
TGTGCCAGCAGTTACGGCCCAGGGAACACTGAAGCTTTCTTT
>TRBV6-5|TRBJ2-7|NA|NA
CASSYSGGPPYEQYF
TGTGCCAGCAGTTACTCCGGCGGGCCACCCTACGAGCAGTACTTC
>TRBV7-2|TRBJ2-7|NA|TRBD1
CASSLRQGSYEQYF
TGTGCCAGCAGCTTACGACAGGGCTCCTACGAGCAGTACTTC
>TRBV27|TRBJ1-4|NA|TRBD1
CASSLGPGQGISEKLFF
TGTGCCAGCAGTTTAGGCCCGGGACAGGGGATAAGCGAAAAACTGTTTTTT
>TRBV27|TRBJ2-7|NA|NA
CASSLQDSDSYEQYF
TGTGCCAGCAGTTTACAAGACAGCGACTCCTACGAGCAGTACTTC
>TRBV6-1|TRBJ2-7|once|NA
CASREGRGKREQYF
TGTGCCAGCCGAGAAGGACGAGGGAAGCGCGAGCAGTACTTC
>TRBV5-1|TRBJ1-1|NA|TRBD1
CASSLGRTGRSRVSEAFF
TGCGCCAGCAGCTTGGGGCGGACAGGGCGTTCTCGTGTCTCTGAAGCTTTCTTT
>TRBV7-9|TRBJ2-5|NA|NA
CASSLGEAMGDSTQYF
TGTGCCAGCAGCTTAGGAGAGGCTATGGGGGACTCCACCCAGTACTTC
>TRBV6-5|TRBJ1-2|NA|NA
CASSKTWGDDGYTF
TGTGCCAGCAGTAAGACATGGGGGGATGATGGCTACACCTTC
>TRBV9|TRBJ1-3|NA|NA
CASSPSGGNTIYF
TGTGCCAGCAGCCCCTCCGGGGGAAACACCATATATTTT
>TRBV2|TRBJ1-5|NA|NA
CASSERGFQPQHF
TGTGCCAGCAGTGAAAGGGGGTTTCAGCCCCAGCATTTT
>TRBV13|TRBJ2-7|NA|TRBD2
CASSLASLLAGGPYEQYF
TGTGCCAGCAGCTTAGCCTCCCTTCTAGCGGGAGGGCCCTACGAGCAGTACTTC
>TRBV4-2|TRBJ2-7|NA|TRBD2
CASSLLAGPEQYF
TGTGCCAGCAGCCTACTAGCGGGGCCCGAGCAGTACTTC
>TRBV5-1|TRBJ2-5|NA|TRBD2
CASSAGLAGGETQYF
TGCGCCAGCAGCGCGGGACTAGCGGGAGGAGAGACCCAGTACTTC
>TRBV23-1|TRBJ2-1|NA|NA
CASSSGGPKCNEQFF
TGCGCCAGCAGTTCCGGAGGGCCCAAATGCAATGAGCAGTTCTTC
>TRBV7-6|TRBJ2-2|NA|NA
CASTRGATGELFF
TGTGCCAGCACCCGGGGGGCCACCGGGGAGCTGTTTTTT
>TRBV11-3|TRBJ1-2|NA|TRBD1
CASSAAGTGEPTGYGYTF
TGTGCCAGCAGCGCGGCCGGGACAGGGGAACCCACGGGCTATGGCTACACCTTC
>TRBV6-4|TRBJ2-7|NA|TRBD2
CASSARLAPFEQYF
TGTGCCAGCAGTGCCCGACTAGCCCCCTTCGAGCAGTACTTC